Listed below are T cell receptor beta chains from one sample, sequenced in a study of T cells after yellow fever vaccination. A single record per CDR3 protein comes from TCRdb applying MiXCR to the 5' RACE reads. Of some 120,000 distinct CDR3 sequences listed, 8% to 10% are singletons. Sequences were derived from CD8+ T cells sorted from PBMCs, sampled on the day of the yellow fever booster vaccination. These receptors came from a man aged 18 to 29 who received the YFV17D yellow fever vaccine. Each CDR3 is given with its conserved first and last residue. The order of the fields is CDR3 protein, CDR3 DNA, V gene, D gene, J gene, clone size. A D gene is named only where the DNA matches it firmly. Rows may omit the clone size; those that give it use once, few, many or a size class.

CSVDSGSGANVLTF TGCAGCGTTGATTCGGGTTCCGGGGCCAACGTCCTGACTTTC TRBV29-1 . TRBJ2-6 .
CASSYSSFQADTQYF TGTGCCAGCAGTTACTCATCCTTTCAAGCAGATACGCAGTATTTT TRBV6-2/TRBV6-3 . TRBJ2-3 .
CASSLTGRMNQPQHF TGTGCCAGCAGTTTAACAGGACGTATGAATCAGCCCCAGCATTTT TRBV28 . TRBJ1-5 .
CASSFGLGFTLHF TGTGCCAGCAGTTTTGGCCTGGGTTTCACCCTCCACTTT TRBV6-5 . TRBJ1-6 .
CASSWALSIQETQYF TGTGCCAGCAGTTGGGCCCTATCCATCCAAGAGACCCAGTACTTC TRBV12-3/TRBV12-4 . TRBJ2-5 few
CASTVTTSGGSDEQFF TGTGCCAGCACCGTAACTACTAGCGGGGGTTCGGATGAGCAGTTCTTC TRBV6-2/TRBV6-3 TRBD2 TRBJ2-1 .
CASSEWEGVAQYF TGTGCCAGCAGTGAATGGGAAGGGGTGGCGCAGTACTTC TRBV25-1 . TRBJ2-7 .
CASSLRPGAETQYF TGCGCCAGCAGCTTGAGACCCGGGGCAGAGACCCAGTACTTC TRBV5-1 . TRBJ2-5 .
CAINDLDRGPETQYF TGTGCCATCAACGACTTGGACCGAGGGCCGGAGACCCAGTACTTC TRBV10-3 . TRBJ2-5 .
CASSPFQGAYNEQFF TGTGCCAGCAGTCCATTCCAGGGGGCCTACAATGAGCAGTTCTTC TRBV11-2 TRBD1 TRBJ2-1 .
CASSLAIGGDEQFF TGTGCCAGCAGCTTGGCCATAGGGGGGGATGAGCAGTTCTTC TRBV5-4 . TRBJ2-1 .
CASSVDGTGRPETQYF TGTGCCAGCAGCGTAGATGGTACGGGCCGTCCAGAGACCCAGTACTTC TRBV9 . TRBJ2-5 .
CASSPTPGGDPHYGYTF TGTGCCAGCAGCCCGACGCCAGGGGGCGATCCGCACTATGGCTACACCTTC TRBV7-2 TRBD1 TRBJ1-2 few
CASSFGTGVGNEQFF TGTGCCAGCAGCTTCGGGACAGGGGTGGGCAATGAGCAGTTCTTC TRBV7-3 TRBD1 TRBJ2-1 few